This TCR beta chain was sequenced during a study of molecular identifiers for immune sequencing clone quantification. The overall study: Replicate RNA came from 20,000 or 100,000 naive CD8 cells and was split five ways, and four parts were sequenced.

TCRdb re-analysed the PCR reads in MiXCR, keeping a single row per CDR3 protein. The data show around 480,000 distinct CDR3 sequences, with about 20% seen just once and 0.65% to 0.95% held by the top ten. Findings and caveats of the study: Highly expanded clone sizes could end up underestimated if a barcode were shared by identical TCR molecules.

The CDR3 contains 14 residues. The V gene lost 0 bases and the J gene lost 2 bases, with 5 bases spanning the gap. The V gene's germline CDR1 is LGHNA and CDR2 YSLEER. In this sample, this clonotype turned up many times. The antigen is unknown. The V and J genes are TRBV4-3 and TRBJ2-1; no clear D. The specimen was naive CD8+ T cells from blood, with Jurkat cell RNA spiked in. Indicated subset: FACS-sorted CD8+CD4-CCR7+CD45RA+ naive T cells. This sequence was found in a human donor in good health. Some libraries in this study had Jurkat cell RNA spiked in. CDR3 amino acids: CASSQDSAYNEQFF. CDR3 DNA: TGCGCCAGCAGCCAAGACAGCGCCTACAATGAGCAGTTCTTC.